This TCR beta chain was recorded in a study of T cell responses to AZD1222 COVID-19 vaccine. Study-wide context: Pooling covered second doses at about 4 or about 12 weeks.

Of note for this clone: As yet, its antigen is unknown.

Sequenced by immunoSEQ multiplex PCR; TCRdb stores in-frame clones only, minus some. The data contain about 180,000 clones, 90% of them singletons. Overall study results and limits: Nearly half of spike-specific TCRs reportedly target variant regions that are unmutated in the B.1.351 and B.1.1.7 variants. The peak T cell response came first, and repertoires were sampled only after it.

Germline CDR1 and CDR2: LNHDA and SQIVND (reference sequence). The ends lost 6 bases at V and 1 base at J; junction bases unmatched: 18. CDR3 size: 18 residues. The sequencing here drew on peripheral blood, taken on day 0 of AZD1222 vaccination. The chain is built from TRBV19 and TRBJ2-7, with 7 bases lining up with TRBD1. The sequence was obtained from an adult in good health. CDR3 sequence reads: CASSPGTVMDEVSYEQYF. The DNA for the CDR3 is TGTGCCAGTAGCCCCGGGACAGTAATGGATGAGGTGTCCTACGAGCAGTACTTC.